This T cell receptor beta chain was identified in a study of human T cells and chemical hapten exposure. The time point here: pre-sensitization, week 0. Treatment noted: therapeutic diphenylcyclopropenone sensitization with weekly scalp DPC. From germline, CDR1 is SGHTA and CDR2 FQGNSA. Trimming took 1 base from V and 0 from J; bases not matched to a gene: 9. This CDR3 is 18 amino acids long. TCRdb itself ran the RACE reads through MiXCR, one entry per CDR3 protein. The sample lists a few hundred thousand distinct CDR3 sequences, around 7.3% seen once, with more than 0.95% in the top ten. The TCR was taken from a man between 18 and 29 years old with alopecia areata. Some clones in this sample may be carry-over from other donors' samples. Sequences were derived from whole blood, sampled in connection with sensitization to the hapten diphenylcyclopropenone (DPC). The chain carries TRBV7-2 and TRBJ2-3, with 8 nucleotides matching TRBD2. CDR3 coding DNA: TGTGCCAGCAGCTTAGTATTCTCCGGGGGGGTCAGCACAGATACGCAGTATTTT. Residues: CASSLVFSGGVSTDTQYF.